What follows is one TCR beta chain and its context. This clone was seen only once. Its antigen remains undetermined. The input lacks base qualities; no much larger clone sits a single base away. In Seattle, one collaborating source enrolled patients while the infection was active and tracked those patients longitudinally over the course of disease. The collaborating institutions used their own protocols to collect whole blood in K2EDTA tubes. For TCRbeta analysis, collaborators shipped samples in one of three forms: frozen whole blood, isolated PBMCs, or DNA extracted from either of those sample types. The data are from a study of blood T cell repertoires in COVID-19 (TCRdb year 2020). Regarding the complete study: The collaborator samples originated in the United States, Italy and Spain and spanned the acute and convalescent phases of COVID-19. The material from the prospective study consisted of cDNA or gDNA derived from T cells, B-cell-depleted T cells, or PBMCs. Subjects who had been exposed to COVID-19, were actively infected with it, or had recovered from it provided the deeply sampled blood TCRbeta repertoires that made up the dataset. The repertoires were released in a freely available public database meant as a resource for research on the immune response to SARS-CoV-2. The samples were drawn from the first 160 participants of the ongoing ImmuneRACE study and from 950 to 1,500 subjects provided by 6 global collaborators. A de-identified subject ID, COVID-19 status, age in years and sex were almost always included in the sample metadata. Where HLA class I and class II types were available, the types were taken from metadata supplied by the sample provider, not from assay-based typing. The full study reports these points: The quantity of clinical and demographic metadata differed by source and by participant and was supplied without curation.

The immunoSEQ Assay, a bias-controlled multiplex PCR, was used to amplify TCRbeta CDR3 regions from genomic DNA. As for the original processing: The number of nucleated cells in each sample was estimated by amplification of reference gene primers within the assay. To quantify the absolute abundance of each unique TCRbeta CDR3 rearrangement, sequence reads were collapsed and filtered. For each sample, productive Simpson clonality was calculated by taking the square root of Simpson's diversity index across productive rearrangements. The clones in this table, taken by TCRdb from immuneACCESS, are in-frame only. Not every clone is retained; where verified, under half of the shortfall comes from an unresolved V gene, and the cause of the rest is unknown. For V, J and clone size, that table is used; D and trimming come from the DNA. The sample table records approximately 38,000 clones; roughly nine tenths of these occur just once. 4.7% of the sample is held by the ten biggest clonotypes.

CDR1 and CDR2, looked up from the germline V gene, are KGHSH and LQKENI. The CDR3 measures 16 amino acids from cysteine to phenylalanine. Solely the CDR3 DNA is kept, with 48 bases framed from the first base. V and J are trimmed by 2 bases and 5 bases, and the gene matches miss 4 bases of the junction. This TCR was recovered from a man aged 60 to 75 with COVID-19, enrolled during active disease. Specimen: peripheral blood. The chain uses TRBV18 and TRBJ2-1; TRBD2 matches 12 bases in the middle. The CDR3 protein is CASSPAGLAGHNEQFF. The sequenced DNA: TGTGCCAGCTCACCAGCAGGACTAGCGGGGCACAATGAGCAGTTCTTC.